One sample yielded the 7 T cell receptor beta chains listed below, sequenced in a study of shared clonotypes between healthy human individuals. CD8 cells regarded as naive lacked CD45RO, were positively chosen for CCR7, and omitted terminally differentiated effector memory CD45RA+ cells. Generated by immunoSEQ multiplex PCR, the TCRdb table keeps only in-frame clones and is missing some. Here the sample spans around 2.1 million clones, about 93% being singletons. The sequencing sample was made of naive CD8+ T cells from PBMCs. The receptor set was obtained from a man aged 18 to 30 in good health. Some clones in this sample may be carry-over from other donors' samples.

The V gene is TRBV2, the J gene TRBJ1-4; TRBD1 agrees at 9 bases. V shed 2 bases and J 7 bases; nucleotides not matched to a gene: 8. This CDR3 region has 16 residues. Germline CDR1 and CDR2: SNHLY and FYNNEI. This CDR3 reads CASSERGTGSGEKLFF. The CDR3 nucleotides read TGTGCCAGCAGTGAACGGGGGACAGGGTCGGGTGAAAAACTGTTTTTT.

As DNA, the CDR3 is TGTGCCAGTAGTATACCGGACAGGGGGAAGAGCACTGAAGCTTTCTTT. Residues: CASSIPDRGKSTEAFF. V and J are TRBV19 and TRBJ1-1; 10 nucleotides align to TRBD1. The CDR3 length is 16 residues. From germline, CDR1 is LNHDA and CDR2 SQIVND (reference sequence). The ends lost 2 bases at V and 4 bases at J; junction bases unmatched: 7.

CDR3 bases: TGTGCCAGCAGCTTAGCCGAGGCTAGCGGGCCCACAGATACGCAGTATTTT. Translated, it gives CASSLAEASGPTDTQYF. The rearrangement uses TRBV11-1 and TRBJ2-3; TRBD2 matches 8 bases. Trimming cost V 0 bases and J 2 bases; bases outside gene matches: 7. The V gene's germline CDR1 is SGHAT and CDR2 FQDESV (reference sequence). The CDR3 extends over 17 amino acids.

The chain has TRBV7-8 and TRBJ2-5; D is unclear. Between the trimmed V and J ends, which lost 5 bases and 7 bases, there was a span of 11 bases. This CDR3 comprises 12 residues. Germline CDR1 and CDR2: SGHVS and FQNEAQ. CDR3 bases: TGTGCCAGCAGCCGCCCCCCGGGGACCCAGTACTTC. Encoded protein: CASSRPPGTQYF.

The V call is TRBV18, the J call TRBJ1-5, with D possibly matching TRBD1 (5 bases). The CDR3 is 15 amino acids. Per germline, CDR1 KGHSH and CDR2 LQKENI. With 3 bases removed from V and 5 bases from J, the gap between germline ends came to 14 bases. CDR3 in amino acids: CASSPERVGDQPQHF. Here the CDR3 DNA reads TGTGCCAGCTCACCTGAGAGGGTGGGGGATCAGCCCCAGCATTTT.

The CDR3 loop is CASSPFHEQYF. The CDR3 DNA sequence: TGTGCCAGCAGTCCTTTCCACGAGCAGTACTTC. This sequence joins TRBV27 and TRBJ2-7; D ambiguous. The CDR3 is 11 amino acids. The germline V gene encodes CDR1 MNHEY and CDR2 SMNVEV (reference sequence). Trimming stripped 5 bases from V and 5 bases from J, with 7 bases between.

This clone occurred a few times. The chain uses TRBV13 and TRBJ1-2; D gene unclear. Germline values: CDR1 PRHDT, CDR2 FYEKMQ (reference sequence). This CDR3 has 14 amino acids. Trimming pared 3 bases from V and 3 bases from J, leaving 11 bases between. CDR3 bases: TGTGCCAGCAGCTTGGCGGGGTGGGACTATGGCTACACCTTC. This gives the protein CASSLAGWDYGYTF.